Each of the 23 T cell receptor beta chains below was sequenced from the same sample in a study of T cells in Graves' hyperthyroidism and ophthalmopathy. Authors of the study amplified TCR beta CDR3 regions from RNA transcripts. Initially, a first-round RT-PCR of the TCR CDR3 employed the HTBI primer set. Using its own MiXCR run on the multiplex PCR reads, TCRdb lists one record per CDR3 protein. Of under 350,000 distinct CDR3 sequences listed, around a sixth were seen once; the top ten hold about 53%. The sample consisted of blood. The source is a woman aged 45-60 years with Graves' hyperthyroidism.

This clonotype was counted between two and nine times. The chain employs TRBV9 and TRBJ2-5; D gene ambiguous. The CDR3 consists of 12 residues. V gave up 0 bases and J gave up 1 base, with 1 base separating them. The germline gives CDR1 SGDLS, CDR2 YYNGEE. In nucleotides, the CDR3 is TGTGCCAGCAGCGTAGCCCAAGAGACCCAGTACTTC. This sequence encodes CASSVAQETQYF.

The table lists this clonotype with a few counts. The chain recombines TRBV19 with TRBJ2-2; D gene uncertain. Germline V CDR1 and CDR2: LNHDA, SQIVND (reference sequence). Trimming left V 3 bases short and J 1 base short, with 9 bases between. The CDR3 is 15 amino acids. The CDR3 spells CASSMIERNTGELFF. The CDR3 nucleotides are TGTGCCAGTAGTATGATCGAACGGAACACCGGGGAGCTGTTTTTT.

In this sample, this clonotype turned up many times. The rearrangement joins TRBV7-3 to TRBJ2-1; 8 bases are a match to TRBD2. V lost 6 bases to trimming and J lost 4 bases; unmatched junction nucleotides: 5. The CDR3 covers 14 residues. Germline values: CDR1 SGHTA, CDR2 FQGTGA. The CDR3 protein is CASSSSGPYNEQFF. CDR3 nucleotide sequence: TGTGCCAGCAGTTCTAGCGGGCCTTACAATGAGCAGTTCTTC.

The chain has TRBV6-9 and TRBJ1-6; D unresolved. This CDR3 is 16 amino acids long. Germline V gene lookup returns CDR1 MNHGY and CDR2 SVAAGI. V lost 4 bases to trimming and J lost 0 bases, with 10 bases between them. The CDR3 here is CASSSLQSSYNSPLHF. The CDR3 DNA is TGTGCCAGCAGTTCTCTCCAGAGCTCCTATAATTCACCCCTCCACTTT.

The chain links TRBV9 to TRBJ2-3; 12 bases are shared with TRBD2. In germline, CDR1 is SGDLS, CDR2 YYNGEE. Trimming took 3 bases from V and 5 from J; bases not matched to a gene: 19. The CDR3 runs to 20 residues. The CDR3 here is CASSAPVVPSGGVHGDTQYF. The CDR3 coding sequence is TGTGCCAGCAGCGCCCCAGTGGTCCCTAGCGGGGGGGTCCATGGAGATACGCAGTATTTT.

There are many counts of this clonotype. The CDR3, as DNA: TGCGCCAGCAGCTTAGGCGGATGGGGGAACACTGAAGCTTTCTTT. Translating gives CASSLGGWGNTEAFF. The rearrangement uses TRBV5-1 and TRBJ1-1; D is ambiguous. Trimming shortened V by 2 bases and J by 1 base, and 12 bases separated the two germline ends. Germline V CDR1 and CDR2: SGHRS, YFSETQ. This CDR3 comprises 15 residues.

This clonotype was counted ten times or more. V and J are TRBV29-1 and TRBJ2-5; 10 bases agree with TRBD2. This CDR3 has 14 amino acids. Trimming took 7 bases from V and 1 from J; bases not matched to a gene: 6. Germline CDR1 and CDR2: SQVTM and ANQGSEA. CDR3: CSGSGTSAQETQYF. The DNA for the CDR3 is TGCAGCGGCTCAGGGACTAGCGCCCAAGAGACCCAGTACTTC. The variable domain in full, with the rest retrieved from reference TRBV29-1 and TRBJ2-5, is SAVISQKPSRDICQRGTSLTIQCQVDSQVTMMFWYRQQPGQSLTLIATANQGSEATYESGFVIDKFPISRPNLTFSTLTVSNMSPEDSSIYLCSGSGTSAQETQYFGPGTRLLVL.

This chain joins TRBV19 and TRBJ1-5; 7 bases agree with TRBD1. The CDR3 is 14 amino acids. After removal of 7 bases from V and 5 bases from J, the junction contained 8 bases not matched to a gene. Looked up from germline, CDR1 is LNHDA and CDR2 is SQIVND (reference sequence). The CDR3 sequence: CASNHGTEHQPQHF. Written as DNA, the CDR3 is TGTGCCAGTAATCACGGGACAGAACATCAGCCCCAGCATTTT.

The CDR3 DNA follows: TGTGCCAGCAGTACCTCCAGGGGAGGGTCATCTGGAAACACCATATATTTT. Its translation is CASSTSRGGSSGNTIYF. The J gene is TRBJ1-3, the V gene TRBV6-1; possibly TRBD1 for D (6 bases). CDR1 is MNHNS, CDR2 SASEGT, per germline. V shed 5 bases and J shed 1 base, with 18 bases lying between them. The CDR3 contains 17 residues.

This clonotype came up a few times. This rearrangement joins TRBV6-1 to TRBJ2-1; TRBD2 agrees at 10 bases. This CDR3 is built from 17 residues. CDR1 is MNHNS and CDR2 is SASEGT in the germline V gene. V lost 0 bases to trimming and J lost 5 bases; unmatched junction nucleotides: 7. Written as DNA, the CDR3 is TGTGCCAGCAGTGAAGCGCTGGGTAGCGGGGGGCACAATGAGCAGTTCTTC. This sequence encodes CASSEALGSGGHNEQFF.

The chain links TRBV12-3 or TRBV12-4 to TRBJ2-1, with TRBD2 identical over 10 bases. The CDR3 covers 14 residues. Trimming cost V 6 bases and J 3 bases; bases outside gene matches: 2. The CDR3 DNA is TGTGCCAGCAGAATAGCGGGGGGCTACAATGAGCAGTTCTTC. This gives the protein CASRIAGGYNEQFF.

The chain carries TRBV18 and TRBJ2-1, with D perhaps matching TRBD2 (5 bases). The V end was cut by 3 bases, the J end by 2 bases, with 17 bases between. Germline V gives CDR1 KGHSH, CDR2 LQKENI. The CDR3 consists of 17 residues. CDR3 DNA: TGTGCCAGCTCACCCCTAGGACTGAAAGCGACCTACAATGAGCAGTTCTTC. It yields the protein CASSPLGLKATYNEQFF.

This chain uses TRBV2 with TRBJ2-4, with a tentative D call TRBD1 (6 bases). V gave up 7 bases and J gave up 3 bases, with 16 bases separating them. The CDR3 totals 15 residues. Germline CDR1 is SNHLY and CDR2 is FYNNEI. The CDR3 region has the DNA TGTGCCAGCACCGAGGGGGTATTGGGCAAAAACATTCAGTACTTC. Translated: CASTEGVLGKNIQYF. Drawing the rest from reference TRBV2 and TRBJ2-4, the complete variable domain is EPEVTQTPSHQVTQMGQEVILRCVPISNHLYFYWYRQILGQKVEFLVSFYNNEISEKSEIFDDQFSVERPDGSNFTLKIRSTKLEDSAMYFCASTEGVLGKNIQYFGAGTRLSVL.

This clonotype was detected only once. The chain employs TRBV20-1 and TRBJ2-3; 7 nucleotides agree with TRBD2. The CDR3 is 14 residues long. The germline gives CDR1 DFQATT, CDR2 SNEGSKA (reference sequence). V was clipped by 2 bases and J by 5 bases; unmatched bases: 7. Here the CDR3 DNA reads TGCAGTGCTAGAAGAAGCGGGATGTTAGATACGCAGTATTTT. It encodes CSARRSGMLDTQYF.

At least ten counts were recorded for this clonotype. The rearrangement joins TRBV6-1 to TRBJ2-1, with D perhaps matching TRBD1 (5 bases). The germline V gene has CDR1 MNHNS and CDR2 SASEGT. V was shortened by 5 bases and J by 10 bases, with 15 bases between the two germline ends. The CDR3 is 13 amino acids. CDR3: CASSRLQETEQFF. CDR3 DNA: TGTGCCAGCAGTCGCCTACAGGAAACAGAGCAGTTCTTC.

Points on this clonotype: It may be a read error: a sequence one base away is much more abundant. The rearrangement uses TRBV12-3 or TRBV12-4 and TRBJ1-1; a weak D match, TRBD1 (5 bases). The CDR3 consists of 14 residues. The CDR3 DNA follows: TGTGCCAGCAGTTCGGGACGCACGAACACTGAAGCTTCCTTT. Protein sequence: CASSSGRTNTEASF.

This rearrangement joins TRBV7-9 to TRBJ1-5; 9 nucleotides align to TRBD1. The V and J ends lost 5 bases and 5 bases, in that order; junction bases with no gene match: 7. This CDR3 is built from 15 residues. The germline gives CDR1 SEHNR, CDR2 FQNEAQ (reference sequence). Here the CDR3 DNA reads TGTGCCAGCAGCCCACAGGGGGCAGGTGATCAGCCCCAGCATTTT. Protein: CASSPQGAGDQPQHF.

This clonotype was seen only once. No conserved phenylalanine or tryptophan ends this CDR3, so it is likely a read error. The CDR3 DNA reads as TGTGCCAGCAGCCCGGGACATTACGAGCAGTACCTC. Its translation is CASSPGHYEQYL. V gene TRBV7-9 combines with J gene TRBJ2-7; TRBD1 might be the D (6 bases). Trimming took 5 bases from V and 4 from J, leaving 9 bases between them. Germline V gene lookup returns CDR1 SEHNR and CDR2 FQNEAQ (reference sequence). CDR3 length: 12 amino acids.

J is TRBJ2-2 and V is TRBV30, with 9 bases lining up with TRBD2. V lost 4 bases and J lost 0; bases outside the gene matches: 9. CDR1 GTSNPN and CDR2 SVGIG come from the germline V gene (reference sequence). The CDR3 is 17 residues long. For the CDR3, the DNA is TGTGCCTGGATCTCTAGCGGGGCGGCCTCGAACACCGGGGAGCTGTTTTTT. The encoded protein is CAWISSGAASNTGELFF. Drawing the rest from reference TRBV30 and TRBJ2-2, the complete variable domain is SQTIHQWPATLVQPVGSPLSLECTVEGTSNPNLYWYRQAAGRGLQLLFYSVGIGQISSEVPQNLSASRPQDRQFILSSKKLLLSDSGFYLCAWISSGAASNTGELFFGEGSRLTVL.

This clonotype was counted ten times or more. V is TRBV28 and J is TRBJ2-3, with 7 bases identical to TRBD2. Germline trimming cut 2 bases from V and 3 bases from J; bases unmatched to any gene: 8. The CDR3 covers 16 residues. Germline CDR1 MDHEN, CDR2 SYDVKM. CDR3 sequence (DNA): TGTGCCAGCAGTTTACATCTGACGGGAGGTACAGATACGCAGTATTTT. It codes for CASSLHLTGGTDTQYF.

This clonotype was picked up many times. This chain joins TRBV30 and TRBJ1-2, with 8 positions matching TRBD1. CDR1 is GTSNPN, CDR2 SVGIG, per germline (reference sequence). This CDR3 is built from 14 residues. J gave up 2 bases and V 4 bases, and 6 bases lay outside the gene matches. CDR3 loop: CAWNRGTANYGYTF. The CDR3 nucleotides are TGTGCCTGGAACAGGGGGACAGCCAACTATGGCTACACCTTC.

The chain recombines TRBV5-1 with TRBJ2-3, with 9 bases identical to TRBD2. The germline V gene encodes CDR1 SGHRS and CDR2 YFSETQ. V was pared by 4 bases and J by 4 bases, with 10 bases of the junction left unmatched. The CDR3 has 16 amino acids. Here the CDR3 reads CASSGLAGELADTQYF. The CDR3 DNA sequence: TGCGCCAGCAGCGGGTTAGCGGGAGAACTCGCAGATACGCAGTATTTT.

In this sample, this clonotype turned up once. A much larger clone sits a single nucleotide away, making a read error possible. The V and J genes are TRBV30 and TRBJ2-5; tentatively, D is TRBD1 (5 bases). Germline V gene data show CDR1 as GTSNPN and CDR2 as SVGIG (reference sequence). The germline V and J ends were trimmed by 0 bases and 2 bases, with 10 bases remaining between them. This CDR3 region has 14 residues. CDR3 protein: CAWSVGAVQETQYF. The CDR3 DNA follows: TGTGCCTGGAGTGTAGGGGCCGTGCAAGAGACCCAGTACTTC.